This TCR beta chain was sequenced during a study of blood T cell repertoires in COVID-19. Participant ages covered about 18 to 95 years across 25 or so US areas. Participant-reported clinical history was the basis for cohort assignment. Germline-derived CDR1 and CDR2 are MNHNS and SASEGT. CDR3 length equals 14 residues. Trimming cost V 3 bases and J 9 bases, with 12 bases left between them. The table came from immunoSEQ multiplex PCR; TCRdb's copy has only in-frame clones and leaves some out. In the table there are approximately 230,000 clones, around 84% of which are singletons. Sequencing was performed on PBMCs or T cells enriched from blood (not recorded which). The rearrangement joins TRBV6-1 to TRBJ1-6; tentatively, D is TRBD1 (6 bases). The sequence was collected from a man aged 35 to 55 who had recovered from COVID-19. Written as DNA, the CDR3 is TGTGCCAGCAGTGACAGGGGATCCATTTCACCCCTCCACTTT. This encodes CASSDRGSISPLHF.